This T cell receptor (beta chain) was captured by sequencing in a study of blood T cells in healthy people across ages. Germline assignment: CDR1 MDHEN and CDR2 SYDVKM. The CDR3 covers 12 residues. V was pared by 1 base and J by 7 bases, with 5 bases between. As concerns this clonotype: The antigen is not known.

Study results and caveats: Observed TCR beta diversity per million T cells went down as age went up. This fall followed a roughly linear course with age. Whereas aged donors had fewer naive CD4+ cells, long-lived donors had more of them and higher diversity.

A second PCR of about 6 to 12 cycles used a sample-barcoded 5' primer and a J-beta primer mix. TCRdb used MiXCR to reprocess the 5' RACE reads, holding one entry per CDR3 protein. Here the sample spans nearly 1 million distinct CDR3 sequences, 51% being singletons. The specimen sequenced was blood. The chain employs TRBV28 and TRBJ1-5; D unresolved. The receptor's source is an older woman in good health. In DNA form, the CDR3 reads TGTGCCAGCAGTTTATCCGCACAGCCCCAGCATTTT. Residues: CASSLSAQPQHF.